The 29 T cell receptor beta chains below come from one sample, sequenced in a study of cytomegalovirus exposure and HLA in healthy donors. Data came from immunoSEQ multiplex PCR; TCRdb stores just in-frame clones and leaves some out. Among 200,000 to 250,000 clones, over 80% were seen once, and the ten largest hold roughly 5.5%. The sequenced sample was PBMCs. Receptor source: a young woman in good health and CMV-seronegative.

This clone has a handful of counts. The V call is TRBV5-3, the J call TRBJ1-5; 8 bases are shared with TRBD1. TRBV5-3 is given ORF status, its function remaining uncertain. CDR3 size: 15 residues. The ends lost 2 bases at V and 2 bases at J; junction bases unmatched: 3. CDR3 DNA: TGTGCCAGAAGCTTTGACAGGGGTGGCAATCAGCCCCAGCATTTT. Amino acid sequence: CARSFDRGGNQPQHF.

This chain connects TRBV6-5 to TRBJ1-2, with 7 bases fitting TRBD1. The junction had 6 bases not matched to a gene; V was cut back by 6 bases and J by 8 bases. CDR1 is MNHEY, CDR2 SVGAGI, per germline. This CDR3 comprises 12 residues. The CDR3 DNA reads TGTGCCAGCAGGACAGGGAGTAAAGGCTACACCTTC. Its protein product is CASRTGSKGYTF.

The chain has TRBV2 and TRBJ2-4, with 8 nucleotides matching TRBD2. The CDR3 totals 19 residues. Trimming took 6 bases from V and 0 from J; bases not matched to a gene: 16. Germline CDR1 SNHLY, CDR2 FYNNEI. The CDR3 DNA is TGTGCCAGCAGAGAACTAGCGGCTCCCACCGGCGGAGCCAAAAACATTCAGTACTTC. Encoded protein: CASRELAAPTGGAKNIQYF.

The CDR3 region has the DNA TGTGCCAGCAGTTCGACTAGCGGGAGGGTTCATGATGAGCAGTTCTTC. It encodes CASSSTSGRVHDEQFF. This chain connects TRBV27 to TRBJ2-1; 14 bases are a match to TRBD2. Germline V CDR1 and CDR2: MNHEY, SMNVEV (reference sequence). This CDR3 region has 16 residues. The junction had 7 bases not matched to a gene; V was cut back by 4 bases and J by 8 bases.

This chain joins TRBV15 and TRBJ1-2, with D unclear. Germline V gene sequence: CDR1 LNHNV, CDR2 YYDKDF (reference sequence). V was cut by 0 bases and J by 8 bases, with 7 bases left in between. The CDR3 totals 12 residues. The CDR3 nucleotides are TGTGCCACCAGCAGAGATAGGGTCGGCTACACCTTC. Amino acid sequence: CATSRDRVGYTF.

J is TRBJ2-1 and V is TRBV5-1; tentative D call: TRBD1 (6 bases). V lost 1 base and J 1 base, leaving 15 bases between the germline ends. The CDR3 extends over 17 amino acids. Germline assignment: CDR1 SGHRS and CDR2 YFSETQ. Written as DNA, the CDR3 is TGCGCCAGCAGCTTGCAAGTTCCAGGGGCATCCTACAATGAGCAGTTCTTC. Encoded protein: CASSLQVPGASYNEQFF.

The V gene is TRBV11-1, the J gene TRBJ2-3; D may correspond to TRBD1 or TRBD2 (5 bases each). The V end was cut by 1 base, the J end by 1 base, with 6 bases between. The CDR3 totals 14 residues. The V gene's germline CDR1 is SGHAT and CDR2 FQDESV (reference sequence). The CDR3 DNA reads TGTGCCAGCAGCTTAGGAGGGGGCACAGATACGCAGTATTTT. Its translation is CASSLGGGTDTQYF.

This sequence joins TRBV27 and TRBJ2-1; 14 bases fit TRBD2. Germline V gene sequence: CDR1 MNHEY, CDR2 SMNVEV (reference sequence). The J segment lost 12 bases and the V segment lost 5 bases, leaving 9 bases of the junction unmatched. The CDR3 is 15 residues long. Here the CDR3 reads CASSPGTSGRLAQFF. The CDR3 DNA sequence: TGTGCCAGCAGTCCCGGGACTAGCGGGAGATTAGCGCAGTTCTTC.

The rearrangement links TRBV5-1 to TRBJ1-3; D remains ambiguous. Trimming cost V 2 bases and J 3 bases, with 9 bases left between them. The CDR3 totals 14 residues. Germline V gene lookup returns CDR1 SGHRS and CDR2 YFSETQ. As DNA, the CDR3 is TGCGCCAGCAGCTTTATGGGAAATGGAAACACCATATATTTT. Protein product: CASSFMGNGNTIYF.

V and J are TRBV13 and TRBJ2-1; weak D call: TRBD2 (5 bases). V was cut by 0 bases and J by 0 bases, with 15 bases left in between. The CDR3 runs 18 residues. Germline V gene lookup returns CDR1 PRHDT and CDR2 FYEKMQ (reference sequence). This CDR3 reads CASSLGGWTRSSYNEQFF. CDR3 DNA: TGTGCCAGCAGCTTAGGGGGGTGGACTCGTAGCTCCTACAATGAGCAGTTCTTC.

The rearrangement links TRBV7-3 to TRBJ2-7; TRBD2 might be the D (5 bases). CDR3 length: 15 amino acids. V lost 0 bases, J lost 2 bases, and 11 bases lay in between. Germline CDR1 reads SGHTA; CDR2 reads FQGTGA. The CDR3 here is CASSLTGDGTYEQYF. The CDR3 DNA is TGTGCCAGCAGCTTAACTGGAGACGGGACCTACGAGCAGTACTTC.

The chain couples TRBV19 to TRBJ2-1; weak D call: TRBD2 (6 bases). The CDR3 loop spans 14 amino acids. Germline CDR1 and CDR2: LNHDA and SQIVND (reference sequence). V was clipped by 6 bases and J by 5 bases, with 14 bases between them. The chain's CDR3 is CASRGREIHNEQFF. In nucleotides, the CDR3 is TGTGCCAGTAGGGGACGGGAGATACACAATGAGCAGTTCTTC.

The table lists this clone with a few counts. V and J are TRBV7-9 and TRBJ1-2, with D perhaps matching TRBD1 (6 bases). Looked up from germline, CDR1 is SEHNR and CDR2 is FQNEAQ (reference sequence). V gave up 3 bases and J gave up 1 base, with 12 bases separating them. This CDR3 is built from 15 residues. The CDR3 DNA reads as TGTGCCAGCAGCTTGACAGGTTTTGTTAACTATGGCTACACCTTC. This sequence encodes CASSLTGFVNYGYTF.

V gene TRBV11-2 combines with J gene TRBJ1-4, with 7 bases that match TRBD1. V trimming: 5 bases; J trimming: 7 bases; junction bases outside the gene matches: 10. CDR1 and CDR2 (germline): SGHAT, FQNNGV. The CDR3 runs 15 residues. The CDR3 nucleotides are TGTGCCAGCAGCCCCGTCAGGGGGGTTCGTGAAAAACTGTTTTTT. Protein sequence: CASSPVRGVREKLFF.

Details on this clone: In the same sample, other DNA sequences code for this CDR3. The CDR3 DNA follows: TGTGCCAGCAGCTTAGGGGAGACCCAGTACTTC. Translated, it gives CASSLGETQYF. This rearrangement joins TRBV11-2 to TRBJ2-5; D not certain. Germline V gives CDR1 SGHAT, CDR2 FQNNGV. V was trimmed by 1 base and J by 5 bases, leaving 2 bases between them. The CDR3 has 11 amino acids.

The chain is built from TRBV5-1 and TRBJ2-7, with D possibly TRBD2 on 5 matching bases. This CDR3 is built from 13 residues. CDR1 and CDR2 from the germline V gene are SGHRS and YFSETQ. Trimming removed 2 bases from V and 5 bases from J, with 11 bases in between. DNA of the CDR3: TGCGCCAGCAGCTTAACAGAGGGTAACGAGCAGTACTTC. Its protein is CASSLTEGNEQYF.

The chain combines TRBV30 with TRBJ2-1, with D possibly being TRBD2 (5 bases). Germline CDR1 and CDR2: GTSNPN and SVGIG (reference sequence). CDR3 size: 15 residues. The germline V and J ends were trimmed by 0 bases and 4 bases, with 13 bases remaining between them. The CDR3 spells CAWSVLATGYNEQFF. The CDR3 coding sequence is TGTGCCTGGAGTGTACTGGCGACGGGGTACAATGAGCAGTTCTTC.

V gene TRBV7-8 combines with J gene TRBJ1-5, with a tentative D call TRBD1 (5 bases). Germline V lookup: CDR1 SGHVS, CDR2 FQNEAQ. This CDR3 has 14 residues. V shed 5 bases and J shed 2 bases, with 10 bases lying between them. This CDR3 reads CASSQGEGNQPQHF. Written as DNA, the CDR3 is TGTGCCAGCAGCCAAGGGGAGGGCAATCAGCCCCAGCATTTT.

J is TRBJ2-1 and V is TRBV30; D uncertain. The length of the CDR3 is 14 residues. Trimming removed 2 bases from V and 0 bases from J, with 8 bases in between. Germline CDR1 and CDR2: GTSNPN and SVGIG (reference sequence). In DNA, the CDR3 is TGTGCCTGGAGTCTACTGAGCTCCTACAATGAGCAGTTCTTC. This translates into CAWSLLSSYNEQFF.

V usage is TRBV19 and J usage is TRBJ1-1; 9 nucleotides align to TRBD1. Looked up from germline, CDR1 is LNHDA and CDR2 is SQIVND (reference sequence). The CDR3 sequence is 13 residues long. Unmatched junction bases numbered 7, after V lost 5 bases and J lost 9 bases. CDR3 residues: CASSPRGQGQAFF. The CDR3 region has the DNA TGTGCCAGTAGTCCGAGAGGACAGGGGCAAGCTTTCTTT. Looking up the rest from reference TRBV19 and TRBJ1-1 gives the full variable domain: DGGITQSPKYLFRKEGQNVTLSCEQNLNHDAMYWYRQDPGQGLRLIYYSQIVNDFQKGDIAEGYSVSREKKESFPLTVTSAQKNPTAFYLCASSPRGQGQAFFGQGTRLTVV.

The chain has TRBV27 and TRBJ1-2, with a weak D call TRBD1 (6 bases). This CDR3 has 15 residues. CDR1 and CDR2 (germline): MNHEY, SMNVEV (reference sequence). With 5 bases removed from V and 4 bases from J, the gap between germline ends came to 17 bases. CDR3 sequence reads: CASSPRKDSGYGYTF. DNA for the CDR3: TGTGCCAGCAGTCCGCGTAAGGACAGTGGCTATGGCTACACCTTC.

V and J are TRBV27 and TRBJ1-2; D gene ambiguous. Germline V gene data show CDR1 as MNHEY and CDR2 as SMNVEV (reference sequence). Deletions cut 0 bases from V and 0 bases from J, with 8 bases between. The CDR3 runs 15 residues. The CDR3 region has the DNA TGTGCCAGCAGTTTATCGCCAATAACTAACTATGGCTACACCTTC. Amino acid sequence: CASSLSPITNYGYTF.

This chain joins TRBV19 and TRBJ1-1, with D perhaps TRBD1 (5 bases). The CDR3 loop spans 14 amino acids. Trimming left V 7 bases short and J 4 bases short, with 16 bases between. Germline V gene lookup returns CDR1 LNHDA and CDR2 SQIVND (reference sequence). The DNA for the CDR3 is TGTGCCAGTACTACACTATTAAGGGGCACTGAAGCTTTCTTT. Its translation: CASTTLLRGTEAFF. Full variable domain (remainder filled in from reference TRBV19 and TRBJ1-1): DGGITQSPKYLFRKEGQNVTLSCEQNLNHDAMYWYRQDPGQGLRLIYYSQIVNDFQKGDIAEGYSVSREKKESFPLTVTSAQKNPTAFYLCASTTLLRGTEAFFGQGTRLTVV.

The chain couples TRBV5-1 to TRBJ2-2; 7 bases are shared with TRBD1. Germline CDR1 is SGHRS and CDR2 is YFSETQ. With 0 bases clipped from V and 5 bases from J, the junction kept 10 bases outside the gene matches. The CDR3 has 17 residues. The CDR3 spells CASSLGQGTRQTGELFF. Written as DNA, the CDR3 is TGCGCCAGCAGCTTGGGACAGGGCACCAGACAAACCGGGGAGCTGTTTTTT.

The rearrangement joins TRBV29-1 to TRBJ2-5; D is possibly TRBD1 or TRBD2 (5 bases each). The CDR3 spans 17 residues. V shed 4 bases and J shed 6 bases, with 27 bases lying between them. Germline V gene lookup returns CDR1 SQVTM and CDR2 ANQGSEA. The CDR3, as DNA: TGCAGCGTTGCCCGAGTGGGTGGGGGTAGTTACGGAAAGACCCAGTACTTC. Residues: CSVARVGGGSYGKTQYF.

In nucleotides, the CDR3 is TGTGCCAGCAGCTTAGGAGGGCGGGAGACCCAGTACTTC. Its protein is CASSLGGRETQYF. The rearrangement links TRBV7-2 to TRBJ2-5; TRBD2 might be the D (5 bases). Germline assignment: CDR1 SGHTA and CDR2 FQGNSA. V lost 1 base and J 5 bases, leaving 8 bases between the germline ends. This CDR3 region has 13 residues.

The gene calls are TRBV6-1 and TRBJ1-3; D is unclear. Germline loops: CDR1 MNHNS, CDR2 SASEGT. V gave up 2 bases and J gave up 4 bases, with 18 bases separating them. This CDR3 is built from 17 residues. CDR3 nucleotide sequence: TGTGCCAGCAGTGAACAAGCGCGGAGGCCGAGCGGAAACACCATATATTTT. Amino acids: CASSEQARRPSGNTIYF.

This chain uses TRBV7-2 with TRBJ2-7; TRBD1 matches 7 bases. The CDR3 consists of 15 residues. In germline, CDR1 is SGHTA, CDR2 FQGNSA. V gave up 4 bases and J gave up 7 bases; unmatched junction bases: 13. The CDR3 DNA reads as TGTGCCAGCAGCTCCTACAGGGGTGGAAGATGGGAGCAGTACTTC. It encodes CASSSYRGGRWEQYF.

This rearrangement joins TRBV11-2 to TRBJ2-1, with TRBD2 as a possible D gene (6 bases). Germline V gene sequence: CDR1 SGHAT, CDR2 FQNNGV. The CDR3 has 13 amino acids. Trimming removed 6 bases from V and 10 bases from J, with 16 bases in between. CDR3 loop: CASRLPGLSEQFF. In nucleotides, the CDR3 is TGTGCCAGCAGATTGCCGGGACTCTCAGAGCAGTTCTTC.